These 19 T cell receptor beta chains were all obtained from the same sample, sequenced in a study of shared clonotypes between healthy human individuals. In the naive CD8 group, cells lacked CD45RO and were positively selected for CCR7, so terminally differentiated effector memory CD45RA+ cells were left out. The table came from immunoSEQ multiplex PCR; TCRdb's copy has only in-frame clones and leaves some out. The sample records hundreds of thousands of clones, roughly 96% being singletons. Sequences were obtained from naive CD8+ T cells sorted from blood. Receptors originate from a woman in her thirties in good health.

This chain connects TRBV29-1 to TRBJ2-7, with a tentative D call TRBD2 (5 bases). Germline CDR1 and CDR2: SQVTM and ANQGSEA. The germline V and J ends were trimmed by 1 base and 6 bases, with 13 bases remaining between them. The CDR3 has 13 residues. For the CDR3, the DNA is TGCAGCGTTGAAGCCGGCCGCGGAGGCGAGCAGTACTTC. It encodes CSVEAGRGGEQYF.

The J gene is TRBJ2-1, the V gene TRBV5-6; 10 nucleotides agree with TRBD2. The junction had 17 bases not matched to a gene; V was cut back by 5 bases and J by 3 bases. In germline, CDR1 is SGHDT, CDR2 YYEEEE. There are 19 residues in the CDR3. In DNA, the CDR3 is TGTGCCAGCAGTGTAATAGCGGGAGGAAGATCCCTTAGCTACAATGAGCAGTTCTTC. Translating gives CASSVIAGGRSLSYNEQFF.

The rearrangement joins TRBV28 to TRBJ2-1; 12 bases are a match to TRBD2. V was pared by 7 bases and J by 5 bases, with 3 bases of the junction left unmatched. The CDR3 loop spans 14 amino acids. CDR1 is MDHEN and CDR2 is SYDVKM in the germline V gene. CDR3 in DNA: TGTGCCAGCATCGGACTAGCGGGGAACAATGAGCAGTTCTTC. This gives the protein CASIGLAGNNEQFF.

The J gene is TRBJ1-5, the V gene TRBV7-9, with D unresolved. The CDR3 spans 15 residues. The V gene lost 1 base and the J gene lost 0 bases, with 7 bases spanning the gap. The V gene's germline CDR1 is SEHNR and CDR2 FQNEAQ (reference sequence). CDR3 sequence: CASSLGLDSNQPQHF. DNA for the CDR3: TGTGCCAGCAGCTTAGGACTGGATAGCAATCAGCCCCAGCATTTT.

The table lists this clone with a count of one. The gene calls are TRBV5-1 and TRBJ2-7; D possibly corresponds to TRBD2 (6 bases). Germline CDR1 and CDR2: SGHRS and YFSETQ. The CDR3 has 14 residues. V was shortened by 6 bases and J by 0 bases, with 13 bases between the two germline ends. CDR3 DNA sequence: TGCGCCAGCAAGGGCGGGGAGAACTCCTACGAGCAGTACTTC. Protein product: CASKGGENSYEQYF.

The sample holds a few counts of this clone. The chain couples TRBV7-9 to TRBJ1-2; perhaps TRBD1 as D (6 bases). Per germline, CDR1 SEHNR and CDR2 FQNEAQ (reference sequence). The CDR3 runs to 15 residues. V dropped 5 bases and J dropped 2 bases, with 15 bases sitting between them. This CDR3 is CASSQGHQVNYGYTF. The CDR3 bases are TGTGCCAGCAGCCAGGGACACCAAGTGAACTATGGCTACACCTTC.

The CDR3 DNA reads as TGTGCCAGCAGCTCCGGGACAACTAAATCAGATACGCAGTATTTT. Translated: CASSSGTTKSDTQYF. The chain recombines TRBV27 with TRBJ2-3, with D possibly TRBD1 on 6 matching bases. The germline gives CDR1 MNHEY, CDR2 SMNVEV (reference sequence). This CDR3 spans 15 amino acids. V shed 6 bases and J shed 4 bases, with 17 bases lying between them.

This chain links TRBV11-2 with TRBJ2-1, with D unresolved. Germline assignment: CDR1 SGHAT and CDR2 FQNNGV. V gave up 7 bases and J gave up 2 bases, with 15 bases separating them. This CDR3 region has 15 residues. The CDR3 sequence is CASTPREAPYNEQFF. DNA of the CDR3: TGTGCCAGCACCCCCCGTGAGGCACCCTACAATGAGCAGTTCTTC.

V and J are TRBV7-6 and TRBJ2-7; 7 bases fit TRBD2. Losses at the gene ends were 0 bases for V and 4 bases for J; bases not matched to a gene: 12. The CDR3 is made up of 17 amino acids. The germline V gene encodes CDR1 SGHVS and CDR2 FNYEAQ. This chain's CDR3 is CASSLAGGGPSSYEQYF. CDR3 coding DNA: TGTGCCAGCAGCTTAGCCGGGGGAGGGCCCTCTTCATACGAGCAGTACTTC.

The gene calls are TRBV4-1 and TRBJ2-7, with D tentatively TRBD2 (6 bases). V was clipped by 0 bases and J by 5 bases, with 20 bases between them. The CDR3 length is 17 residues. In germline, CDR1 is MGHRA, CDR2 YSYEKL. The CDR3 loop reads CASSQDPAWEESDEQYF. In nucleotides, the CDR3 is TGCGCCAGCAGCCAAGATCCTGCCTGGGAGGAGAGCGACGAGCAGTACTTC.

V usage is TRBV20-1 and J usage is TRBJ2-7, with a tentative D call TRBD2 (5 bases). The CDR3 contains 11 residues. Looked up from germline, CDR1 is DFQATT and CDR2 is SNEGSKA (reference sequence). Between the trimmed V and J ends, which lost 3 bases and 7 bases, there was a span of 10 bases. Written as DNA, the CDR3 is TGCAGTGCTAGGACGCCGGGGGAGCAGTACTTC. Translated: CSARTPGEQYF.

This chain links TRBV4-1 with TRBJ2-5, with D maybe TRBD1 (6 bases). The tail of the sequence fits TRBJ2-7 better, so the J call may be wrong. The CDR3 totals 15 residues. Germline CDR1 is MGHRA and CDR2 is YSYEKL. The CDR3 spells CASSQGLGQFAEQYF. CDR3 nucleotide sequence: TGCGCCAGCAGCCAAGGTCTAGGACAGTTCGCCGAGCAGTACTTC.

The CDR3 spells CASSLGGGNTEAFF. DNA of the CDR3: TGTGCCAGCAGCTTAGGAGGGGGGAACACTGAAGCTTTCTTT. V usage is TRBV7-9 and J usage is TRBJ1-1, with D perhaps matching TRBD1 (6 bases). Germline loops: CDR1 SEHNR, CDR2 FQNEAQ (reference sequence). V shed 1 base and J shed 1 base, with 7 bases lying between them. The CDR3 totals 14 residues.

This chain joins TRBV27 and TRBJ2-3, with D maybe TRBD2 (5 bases). The CDR3 has 14 amino acids. Trimming removed 11 bases from V and 2 bases from J, with 17 bases in between. In germline, CDR1 is MNHEY, CDR2 SMNVEV (reference sequence). Here the CDR3 reads CASKMQEATDTQYF. CDR3 nucleotides: TGTGCCTCCAAAATGCAGGAGGCCACAGATACGCAGTATTTT.

The gene calls are TRBV11-2 and TRBJ2-7; no clear D. CDR1 is SGHAT and CDR2 is FQNNGV in the germline V gene. This CDR3 contains 13 residues. The V and J ends lost 0 bases and 6 bases respectively, with 9 bases between them. CDR3 bases: TGTGCCAGCAGCTTAGAAATGATGGTCGAGCAGTACTTC. It translates to CASSLEMMVEQYF.

The rearrangement links TRBV27 to TRBJ2-3; 10 bases map to TRBD1. The junction had 11 bases not matched to a gene; V was cut back by 2 bases and J by 3 bases. The germline CDR1 and CDR2 sequences are MNHEY and SMNVEV (reference sequence). CDR3 length: 18 residues. Here the CDR3 reads CASSLNSGTGDVTDTQYF. The CDR3 DNA reads as TGTGCCAGCAGTTTAAACAGCGGGACAGGGGATGTTACAGATACGCAGTATTTT.

The rearrangement links TRBV29-1 to TRBJ2-1; TRBD2 aligns across 9 bases. This CDR3 contains 15 residues. After removal of 0 bases from V and 4 bases from J, the junction contained 4 bases not matched to a gene. The germline CDR1 and CDR2 sequences are SQVTM and ANQGSEA. The CDR3 nucleotides are TGCAGCGTTGAAGAAGGAAGCGGGAGGTACAATGAGCAGTTCTTC. It yields the protein CSVEEGSGRYNEQFF.

This rearrangement joins TRBV9 to TRBJ2-3; D is uncertain. V dropped 1 base and J dropped 2 bases, with 11 bases sitting between them. CDR3 length equals 15 residues. The germline V gene encodes CDR1 SGDLS and CDR2 YYNGEE. The CDR3 sequence: CASSVYEQPTDTQYF. The CDR3 coding sequence is TGTGCCAGCAGCGTATATGAGCAACCCACAGATACGCAGTATTTT.

The chain is built from TRBV11-3 and TRBJ2-1, with TRBD2 identical over 7 bases. With V trimmed by 5 bases and J by 2 bases, 9 bases remained unmatched. CDR3 length equals 16 residues. Germline V gene lookup returns CDR1 SGHNT and CDR2 YENEEA. This chain's CDR3 is CASSLKRGSTYNEQFF. CDR3 DNA sequence: TGTGCCAGCAGCCTCAAGCGGGGCTCAACCTACAATGAGCAGTTCTTC.